Shown below are 28 T cell receptor beta chains from a single sample sequenced in a study of T cell repertoires in cytomegalovirus infection. These receptors have no identified antigens. MiXCR, run by TCRdb on the reads, gives a single entry per CDR3 protein. The sample carries approximately 990,000 distinct CDR3 sequences, around 31% recorded once. The material sequenced was cultured CD8+ T cells from PBMCs, taken from culture after CMV antigen stimulation. Every receptor here comes from a human donor in good health (CMV status not recorded). Some clones in this sample may be carry-over from other donors' samples.

This chain connects TRBV6-8 to TRBJ1-2; D is perhaps TRBD1 (6 bases). Deletions cut 0 bases from V and 3 bases from J, with 14 bases between. The CDR3 sequence is 16 residues long. Germline V gene sequence: CDR1 MNHGY, CDR2 SAAAGT. CDR3 bases: TGTGCCAGCAGTTACTCGACTCCAGGGGAGCACTATGGCTACACCTTC. It translates to CASSYSTPGEHYGYTF.

This clonotype turned up a few times. The V and J genes are TRBV28 and TRBJ2-3; 10 nucleotides line up with TRBD1. In germline, CDR1 is MDHEN, CDR2 SYDVKM. The CDR3 length is 17 residues. V lost 4 bases to trimming and J lost 2 bases; unmatched junction nucleotides: 9. The CDR3 region is CASSSPTGGEDTDTQYF. The CDR3 bases are TGTGCCAGCAGTTCACCGACAGGGGGCGAAGACACAGATACGCAGTATTTT.

The table lists this clonotype with many counts. V and J are TRBV6-5 and TRBJ2-5; 11 bases line up with TRBD1. J was trimmed by 5 bases and V by 5 bases; bases with no gene match: 10. This CDR3 comprises 16 residues. Germline V gives CDR1 MNHEY, CDR2 SVGAGI. The CDR3 DNA reads as TGTGCCAGCAGTCCCCCTCGGACAGGGGGCCTGGAGACCCAGTACTTC. This encodes CASSPPRTGGLETQYF.

This clonotype was seen a handful of times. The chain employs TRBV11-3 and TRBJ2-3; 8 bases agree with TRBD2. V lost 1 base and J lost 2; bases outside the gene matches: 2. CDR1 and CDR2 from the germline V gene are SGHNT and YENEEA. The CDR3 covers 15 residues. This chain's CDR3 is CASSLGLANTDTQYF. The CDR3 DNA follows: TGTGCCAGCAGCTTAGGACTAGCGAACACAGATACGCAGTATTTT.

This clonotype occurred a few times. V usage is TRBV28 and J usage is TRBJ2-2; TRBD1 matches at 8 bases. The CDR3 is made up of 18 amino acids. CDR1 and CDR2 (germline): MDHEN, SYDVKM. With 5 bases clipped from V and 3 bases from J, the junction kept 14 bases outside the gene matches. Written as DNA, the CDR3 is TGTGCCAGCAGTGGCTTGCCCGGGACAGGAGATTACACCGGGGAGCTGTTTTTT. The encoded protein is CASSGLPGTGDYTGELFF.

CDR3 sequence (DNA): TGTGCCAGCAGTGAATTATTCGCGAACACTGAAGCTTTCTTT. Its protein product is CASSELFANTEAFF. V and J are TRBV25-1 and TRBJ1-1; D ambiguous. Germline V gives CDR1 MGHDK, CDR2 SYGVNS. Trimming took off 1 base at V and 1 base at J, with 7 bases between the two ends. The CDR3 loop spans 14 amino acids.

V usage is TRBV4-1 and J usage is TRBJ1-3; no definite D call. Germline CDR1 reads MGHRA; CDR2 reads YSYEKL. V dropped 0 bases and J dropped 0 bases, with 6 bases sitting between them. The CDR3 is made up of 15 amino acids. DNA of the CDR3: TGCGCCAGCAGCCAAGATACGGGCTCTGGAAACACCATATATTTT. Translating gives CASSQDTGSGNTIYF.

This clonotype was observed a single time. J is TRBJ1-1 and V is TRBV3-1, with D tentatively TRBD1 (6 bases). This CDR3 has 15 residues. V was shortened by 3 bases and J by 1 base, with 12 bases between the two germline ends. Per germline, CDR1 LGHDT and CDR2 YNNKEL (reference sequence). The CDR3 nucleotides read TGTGCCAGCAGCCAGGGGGGACAAAAGAACACTGAAGCTTTCTTT. It is translated as CASSQGGQKNTEAFF.

The V and J genes are TRBV5-1 and TRBJ1-6; 12 bases align to TRBD1. Trimming cost V 0 bases and J 7 bases; bases outside gene matches: 2. The CDR3 length is 16 residues. CDR1 and CDR2 (germline): SGHRS, YFSETQ. The CDR3, as DNA: TGCGCCAGCAGCTTGGAGGGACAGGGGGCGAATTCACCCCTCCACTTT. Translated: CASSLEGQGANSPLHF. The full variable domain, with the rest looked up from reference TRBV5-1 and TRBJ1-6, is KAGVTQTPRYLIKTRGQQVTLSCSPISGHRSVSWYQQTPGQGLQFLFEYFSETQRNKGNFPGRFSGRQFSNSRSEMNVSTLELGDSALYLCASSLEGQGANSPLHFGNGTRLTVT.

On this clonotype: A much larger clone is a single base away; this may be a read error. The chain employs TRBV6-8 and TRBJ2-3, with D perhaps TRBD1 (5 bases). Germline V lookup: CDR1 MNHGY, CDR2 SAAAGT. CDR3 length equals 14 residues. With 7 bases removed from V and 4 bases from J, the gap between germline ends came to 15 bases. The CDR3 loop is CASIQQEPPDTQYF. The CDR3 DNA reads as TGTGCCAGCATCCAACAGGAGCCCCCAGATACGCAGTATTTT.

The J gene is TRBJ2-4, the V gene TRBV2, with 8 positions matching TRBD2. Germline V gene lookup returns CDR1 SNHLY and CDR2 FYNNEI. This CDR3 contains 16 residues. After removal of 8 bases from V and 6 bases from J, the junction contained 15 bases not matched to a gene. The DNA of the CDR3 is TGTGCCAGCCATTTCCAGAGAGAGCGGGGGAGAAACATTCAGTACTTC. This gives the protein CASHFQRERGRNIQYF.

In this sample, this clonotype turned up many times. The V call is TRBV7-6, the J call TRBJ2-2, with TRBD2 matching 11 bases. The V gene's germline CDR1 is SGHVS and CDR2 FNYEAQ. V shed 3 bases and J 4 bases; nucleotides not matched to a gene: 7. The CDR3 loop spans 17 amino acids. CDR3 sequence reads: CASSLTSGASGTGELFF. CDR3 sequence (DNA): TGTGCCAGCAGCTTGACTAGCGGGGCCTCGGGCACCGGGGAGCTGTTTTTT.

The chain combines TRBV15 with TRBJ2-5; D could derive from TRBD1 or TRBD2 (5 bases each). From germline, CDR1 is LNHNV and CDR2 YYDKDF (reference sequence). Deletions cut 0 bases from V and 4 bases from J, with 9 bases between. The CDR3 is 14 amino acids. The CDR3 protein is CATSRDGGGETQYF. The CDR3 coding sequence is TGTGCCACCAGCAGAGATGGGGGTGGAGAGACCCAGTACTTC.

The chain has TRBV5-1 and TRBJ2-1; the D is unclear. Germline V gene lookup returns CDR1 SGHRS and CDR2 YFSETQ. The CDR3 has 11 residues. The V gene lost 4 bases and the J gene lost 10 bases, with 9 bases spanning the gap. This chain's CDR3 is CASSTFGEQFF. CDR3 sequence (DNA): TGCGCCAGCAGCACATTCGGGGAGCAGTTCTTC.

In its sample, this clonotype was seen many times. V and J are TRBV7-9 and TRBJ1-3, with unresolved D. CDR1 is SEHNR, CDR2 FQNEAQ, per germline (reference sequence). CDR3 length equals 16 residues. Trimming pared 3 bases from V and 5 bases from J, leaving 17 bases between. The CDR3 DNA follows: TGTGCCAGCAGCTTGGGCTGGCAGCTCGGGAGAAACACCATATATTTT. Translation gives CASSLGWQLGRNTIYF.

This chain joins TRBV12-3 or TRBV12-4 and TRBJ2-2; D might be TRBD1 (5 bases). The CDR3 is 13 residues long. The V end lost 7 bases, the J end lost 4 bases, and 10 bases lay between the germline ends. CDR3 in DNA: TGTGCCAGCACAGGCAGGGCCACCGGGGAGCTGTTTTTT. It codes for CASTGRATGELFF.

This clonotype was picked up a small number of times. The chain uses TRBV15 and TRBJ1-5; D might be TRBD1 (5 bases). The germline V and J ends were trimmed by 1 base and 2 bases, with 18 bases remaining between them. Germline CDR1 is LNHNV and CDR2 is YYDKDF (reference sequence). This CDR3 comprises 18 residues. The CDR3 region is CATSRGQGGHGGNQPQHF. CDR3 coding DNA: TGTGCCACCAGCAGAGGGCAGGGAGGGCACGGGGGCAATCAGCCCCAGCATTTT.

There are a few counts of this clonotype. The gene calls are TRBV2 and TRBJ1-2; D gene uncertain. V gave up 2 bases and J gave up 0 bases, with 10 bases separating them. There are 15 residues in the CDR3. Germline CDR1 SNHLY, CDR2 FYNNEI. CDR3 DNA sequence: TGTGCCAGCAGTGAAAATCCCCCTCCTAACTATGGCTACACCTTC. As protein: CASSENPPPNYGYTF. The full variable domain, with the rest looked up from reference TRBV2 and TRBJ1-2, is EPEVTQTPSHQVTQMGQEVILRCVPISNHLYFYWYRQILGQKVEFLVSFYNNEISEKSEIFDDQFSVERPDGSNFTLKIRSTKLEDSAMYFCASSENPPPNYGYTFGSGTRLTVV.

This clonotype was found a few times. The V gene is TRBV4-1, the J gene TRBJ2-2; no reliable D call. The CDR3 is made up of 15 amino acids. CDR1 and CDR2 (germline): MGHRA, YSYEKL. Trimming shortened V by 0 bases and J by 7 bases, and 12 bases separated the two germline ends. The CDR3 here is CASSQDRQEGGELFF. DNA for the CDR3: TGCGCCAGCAGCCAAGATCGGCAGGAAGGCGGGGAGCTGTTTTTT.

V is TRBV19 and J is TRBJ1-6; D remains ambiguous. Germline V gene sequence: CDR1 LNHDA, CDR2 SQIVND (reference sequence). This CDR3 region has 13 residues. V was trimmed by 0 bases and J by 8 bases, leaving 5 bases between them. DNA of the CDR3: TGTGCCAGTAGTATAGAAGAGGATTCACCCCTCCACTTT. This sequence encodes CASSIEEDSPLHF.

This chain links TRBV7-6 with TRBJ2-1, with D possibly matching TRBD2 (6 bases). CDR1 and CDR2 from the germline V gene are SGHVS and FNYEAQ. The CDR3 totals 14 residues. Trimming cost V 7 bases and J 1 base, with 11 bases left between them. CDR3 bases: TGTGCCAGCACTCGACTAGGTTCCTACAATGAGCAGTTCTTC. Its protein product is CASTRLGSYNEQFF.

The V call is TRBV6-5, the J call TRBJ1-5; 8 positions match TRBD1. Germline V gene data show CDR1 as MNHEY and CDR2 as SVGAGI. This CDR3 spans 15 amino acids. V dropped 5 bases and J dropped 5; count of bases not matched to a gene: 8. The DNA of the CDR3 is TGTGCCAGCAGTACTCTCAGGGGGCGCGATCAGCCCCAGCATTTT. Residues: CASSTLRGRDQPQHF.

Points on this clonotype: At one end, the junction sequence differs from germline, possibly due to a read error. The J gene is TRBJ2-1, the V gene TRBV11-2, with D tentatively TRBD1 (6 bases). There are 15 residues in the CDR3. Per the germline V gene, CDR1 is SGHAT and CDR2 is FQNNGV. This CDR3 is CVSSRGRGSYNEQFF. CDR3 sequence (DNA): TGTGTCAGCAGCAGAGGAAGGGGGTCGTACAATGAGCAGTTCTTC.

The chain joins TRBV7-9 to TRBJ1-2; a weak D match, TRBD1 (5 bases). Germline CDR1 is SEHNR and CDR2 is FQNEAQ (reference sequence). The germline V and J ends were trimmed by 3 bases and 4 bases, with 18 bases remaining between them. The length of the CDR3 is 16 residues. The CDR3 sequence is CASSLSRGTLFYGYTF. CDR3 bases: TGTGCCAGCAGCTTGAGCCGGGGGACGTTATTCTATGGCTACACCTTC.

As for this clonotype: Since a much larger clone is just one base distant, this may be a read error. The chain is built from TRBV7-6 and TRBJ2-3; D remains unclear. Trimming stripped 2 bases from V and 2 bases from J, with 11 bases between. The CDR3 consists of 15 residues. The germline V gene encodes CDR1 SGHVS and CDR2 FNYEAQ. In DNA, the CDR3 is TGTGCCAGCAGCTTATTCCCCAGTCACACAGATACGCAGTATTTT. The encoded protein is CASSLFPSHTDTQYF. The whole variable domain, remainder taken from reference TRBV7-6 and TRBJ2-3, is GAGVSQSPRYKVTKRGQDVALRCDPISGHVSLYWYRQALGQGPEFLTYFNYEAQQDKSGLPNDRFSAERPEGSISTLTIQRTEQRDSAMYRCASSLFPSHTDTQYFGPGTRLTVL.

The V call is TRBV12-3 or TRBV12-4, the J call TRBJ1-2, with 10 positions matching TRBD1. J lost 0 bases, V lost 5 bases, and 12 bases had no gene match. CDR3 length: 18 amino acids. The CDR3 DNA reads as TGTGCCAGCAGTGATGCCGGGACAGGGGCAGCAGCTAACTATGGCTACACCTTC. Translating gives CASSDAGTGAAANYGYTF.

This chain joins TRBV27 and TRBJ1-1, with TRBD1 matching 7 bases. Germline assignment: CDR1 MNHEY and CDR2 SMNVEV (reference sequence). J was trimmed by 8 bases and V by 4 bases; bases with no gene match: 4. The CDR3 covers 12 residues. CDR3 nucleotide sequence: TGTGCCAGCAGTTCTGGGACAGAAGAAGCTTTCTTT. As protein: CASSSGTEEAFF.

This chain joins TRBV6-2 or TRBV6-3 and TRBJ1-2; 9 positions match TRBD1. This CDR3 is built from 18 residues. Germline trimming cut 2 bases from V and 3 bases from J; bases unmatched to any gene: 13. In germline, CDR1 is MNHEY, CDR2 SVGEGT. This CDR3 is CASSYPRFEQGADYGYTF. DNA of the CDR3: TGTGCCAGCAGTTACCCTCGATTTGAACAGGGGGCCGACTATGGCTACACCTTC.